Listed below are T cell receptor beta chains from one sample, sequenced in a study of T-cell memory formation after mild COVID-19. One entry per CDR3 protein results from TCRdb running MiXCR on the 5' RACE reads. The repertoire holds about 200,000 distinct CDR3 sequences, over 9.5% seen once, with around 3.3% in the top ten. Material: PBMCs or a T cell subset sorted from them (not recorded which). The receptors derive from a man between 18 and 29 years old who had mild COVID-19 (a few samples of this study predate the infection). Cell type and time point are not known. The CDR3 runs from the conserved cysteine through the conserved F or W. Fields, in order: clone size, V gene, CDR3 length, J gene, D gene, CDR3 protein, CDR3 DNA. A D gene is named only where the DNA matches it firmly. Part of the rows lack a size; the others show once, few, many or a class for expanded clones.

size: many; V: TRBV12-3/TRBV12-4; length: 13; J: TRBJ1-5; D: .; CDR3: CASSLDRVQPQHF; DNA: TGTGCCAGCAGTTTAGATAGGGTTCAGCCCCAGCATTTT
size: many; V: TRBV29-1; length: 13; J: TRBJ2-5; D: TRBD1; CDR3: CSGARGLGETQYF; DNA: TGCAGCGGCGCCAGGGGGCTCGGAGAGACCCAGTACTTC
size: many; V: TRBV7-2; length: 14; J: TRBJ2-3; D: .; CDR3: CASSPRAGWDTQYF; DNA: TGTGCCAGCAGTCCTAGGGCCGGGTGGGATACGCAGTATTTT
size: few; V: TRBV7-9; length: 15; J: TRBJ1-6; D: TRBD1; CDR3: CASSERQGQNSPLHF; DNA: TGTGCCAGCAGCGAGCGACAGGGTCAGAATTCACCCCTCCACTTT
size: .; V: TRBV29-1; length: 13; J: TRBJ2-4; D: .; CDR3: CSVEGEAKNIQYF; DNA: TGCAGCGTTGAAGGGGAAGCCAAAAACATTCAGTACTTC
size: .; V: TRBV11-2; length: 13; J: TRBJ1-1; D: .; CDR3: CASSLDRANEAFF; DNA: TGTGCCAGCAGCTTAGACAGGGCCAATGAAGCTTTCTTT
size: .; V: TRBV7-9; length: 15; J: TRBJ2-1; D: TRBD1; CDR3: CASSIRQGDVDEQFF; DNA: TGTGCCAGCAGCATCCGACAGGGCGATGTCGATGAGCAGTTCTTC
size: few; V: TRBV7-2; length: 14; J: TRBJ2-2; D: .; CDR3: CASSLLRGTGELFF; DNA: TGTGCCAGCAGCTTACTCAGGGGCACCGGGGAGCTGTTTTTT
size: .; V: TRBV3-1; length: 16; J: TRBJ2-1; D: .; CDR3: CASSLQTGRSYNEQFF; DNA: TGTGCCAGCAGCCTCCAGACAGGGAGGTCCTACAATGAGCAGTTCTTC
size: few; V: TRBV20-1; length: 12; J: TRBJ2-1; D: .; CDR3: CSARPTENEQFF; DNA: TGCAGTGCTAGACCTACCGAAAATGAGCAGTTCTTC
size: .; V: TRBV7-2; length: 15; J: TRBJ1-5; D: .; CDR3: CASSGEGGMNQPQHF; DNA: TGTGCCAGCAGCGGGGAGGGGGGCATGAATCAGCCCCAGCATTTT
size: many; V: TRBV20-1; length: 15; J: TRBJ2-3; D: TRBD2; CDR3: CSATWPGGPADTQYF; DNA: TGCAGTGCTACTTGGCCGGGGGGACCCGCAGATACGCAGTATTTT
size: few; V: TRBV20-1; length: 13; J: TRBJ2-2; D: .; CDR3: CSARARVTGELFF; DNA: TGCAGTGCTAGAGCACGGGTCACCGGGGAGCTGTTTTTT
size: many; V: TRBV7-6; length: 17; J: TRBJ2-1; D: TRBD2; CDR3: CASSKRASGGEYNEQFF; DNA: TGTGCCAGCAGCAAGCGGGCTAGCGGGGGCGAATACAATGAGCAGTTCTTC
size: few; V: TRBV10-3; length: 14; J: TRBJ2-2; D: .; CDR3: CAISTGEGTGELFF; DNA: TGTGCCATCAGCACAGGGGAGGGGACCGGGGAGCTGTTTTTT
size: few; V: TRBV20-1; length: 16; J: TRBJ2-3; D: TRBD1; CDR3: CSASLREGAATDTQYF; DNA: TGCAGTGCTTCTCTTCGAGAGGGGGCGGCCACAGATACGCAGTATTTT
size: .; V: TRBV12-3/TRBV12-4; length: 14; J: TRBJ1-5; D: .; CDR3: CASSGTAVNQPQHF; DNA: TGTGCCAGCAGCGGCACAGCTGTTAATCAGCCCCAGCATTTT
size: .; V: TRBV4-1; length: 17; J: TRBJ2-3; D: TRBD2; CDR3: CASSQESLAGTWDTQYF; DNA: TGCGCCAGCAGCCAAGAGTCCCTAGCGGGGACCTGGGATACGCAGTATTTT
size: .; V: TRBV3-1; length: 15; J: TRBJ1-4; D: TRBD1; CDR3: CASSQRQGKTEKLFF; DNA: TGTGCCAGCAGCCAACGACAGGGGAAGACTGAAAAACTGTTTTTT
size: .; V: TRBV7-2; length: 15; J: TRBJ2-3; D: .; CDR3: CASSRHHASTDTQYF; DNA: TGTGCCAGCAGTCGACACCACGCTAGCACAGATACGCAGTATTTT
size: many; V: TRBV20-1; length: 16; J: TRBJ2-3; D: .; CDR3: CSARWQWTTPGDTQYF; DNA: TGCAGTGCTAGGTGGCAATGGACCACGCCGGGAGATACGCAGTATTTT
size: .; V: TRBV7-3; length: 15; J: TRBJ2-3; D: .; CDR3: CASSKTRASTDTQYF; DNA: TGTGCCAGCAGCAAGACAAGAGCTAGCACAGATACGCAGTATTTT
size: .; V: TRBV18; length: 14; J: TRBJ1-6; D: .; CDR3: CASSPGQGNSPLHF; DNA: TGTGCCAGCTCGCCGGGACAAGGAAATTCACCCCTCCACTTT
size: few; V: TRBV5-1; length: 15; J: TRBJ1-1; D: .; CDR3: CASSSLKGSGTEAFF; DNA: TGCGCCAGCAGCTCCCTTAAGGGGAGCGGCACTGAAGCTTTCTTT
size: few; V: TRBV6-1; length: 11; J: TRBJ2-4; D: .; CDR3: CASSEGNIQYF; DNA: TGTGCCAGCAGTGAAGGAAACATTCAGTACTTC
size: few; V: TRBV6-2/TRBV6-3; length: 14; J: TRBJ1-5; D: .; CDR3: CASNPRTDNQPQHF; DNA: TGTGCCAGCAACCCCCGGACGGACAATCAGCCCCAGCATTTT
size: many; V: TRBV7-9; length: 14; J: TRBJ1-6; D: .; CDR3: CASSLEQYNSPLHF; DNA: TGTGCCAGCAGCTTAGAACAGTATAATTCACCCCTCCACTTT
size: many; V: TRBV5-1; length: 18; J: TRBJ2-3; D: .; CDR3: CASSLARYNDGSTDTQYF; DNA: TGCGCCAGCAGCTTGGCCCGTTATAACGATGGCAGCACAGATACGCAGTATTTT
size: .; V: TRBV2; length: 15; J: TRBJ1-3; D: TRBD1; CDR3: CASSATGQPGNTIYF; DNA: TGTGCCAGCAGTGCGACAGGGCAGCCGGGAAACACCATATATTTT
size: .; V: TRBV4-1; length: 12; J: TRBJ2-7; D: .; CDR3: CASSHPLGKQYF; DNA: TGCGCCAGCAGCCACCCTTTGGGGAAACAGTACTTC
size: few; V: TRBV11-3; length: 13; J: TRBJ2-7; D: TRBD1; CDR3: CASSPRQGAEQYF; DNA: TGTGCCAGCAGCCCTCGACAGGGAGCAGAGCAGTACTTC
size: few; V: TRBV4-3; length: 15; J: TRBJ1-4; D: TRBD1; CDR3: CASSIQGATNEKLFF; DNA: TGCGCCAGCAGCATACAGGGGGCAACTAATGAAAAACTGTTTTTT
size: few; V: TRBV7-2; length: 13; J: TRBJ1-2; D: .; CDR3: CASRPTGNYGYTF; DNA: TGTGCCAGCAGACCCACCGGTAACTATGGCTACACCTTC
size: many; V: TRBV27; length: 14; J: TRBJ1-5; D: .; CDR3: CASSLGGTNQPQHF; DNA: TGTGCCAGCAGTTTGGGCGGAACAAATCAGCCCCAGCATTTT
size: few; V: TRBV27; length: 15; J: TRBJ2-3; D: .; CDR3: CASSIRLSEADTQYF; DNA: TGTGCCAGCAGTATACGACTAAGCGAGGCAGATACGCAGTATTTT
size: .; V: TRBV13; length: 16; J: TRBJ2-1; D: TRBD1; CDR3: CASSLLGQGGYNEQFF; DNA: TGTGCCAGCAGCTTGCTGGGACAGGGGGGCTACAATGAGCAGTTCTTC